What follows is one T cell receptor (beta chain) and its context. There are 14 residues in the CDR3. V was trimmed by 1 base and J by 0 bases, leaving 8 bases between them. CDR1 is GTSNPN, CDR2 SVGIG, per germline (reference sequence). The data stem from a study of cytomegalovirus exposure and HLA in healthy donors. PCR amplification relied on 60 Vbeta primers (plus 13 Jbeta primers). Profiled with immunoSEQ multiplex PCR; TCRdb holds only in-frame clones, not every one. The sample yields about 140,000 clones, just under 85% seen once. Material: PBMCs. The V and J genes are TRBV30 and TRBJ2-3; D is ambiguous. This receptor was taken from a middle-aged man in good health and CMV-seropositive. The chain's CDR3 is CAWSGRGSTDTQYF. CDR3 in DNA: TGTGCCTGGAGTGGGAGAGGTAGCACAGATACGCAGTATTTT.